This record concerns one TCR beta chain sequence. Antigen unknown. V was pared by 0 bases and J by 5 bases, with 6 bases of the junction left unmatched. Germline V CDR1 and CDR2: SGHRS, YFSETQ. This CDR3 contains 16 residues. This sample was taken from a study of cytomegalovirus exposure and HLA in healthy donors. General study results and limits: Common viral pathogens seemed to be connected with several of the most significant clusters, according to a later analysis. Trimming of TCR beta V- and J-genes showed a link, identified in a later analysis, to a missense DCLRE1C variant.

A multiplex PCR was run with 60 Vbeta primers and 13 Jbeta primers. The table came from immunoSEQ multiplex PCR; TCRdb's copy has only in-frame clones and leaves some out. The table lists approximately 89,000 clones, around 77% of them singletons. V gene TRBV5-1 combines with J gene TRBJ2-2; TRBD2 aligns across 8 bases. This TCR was recovered from a man aged 25-45 years in good health and CMV-seronegative. Sequenced input: PBMCs. The CDR3 sequence: CASSLEVAGQTGELFF. CDR3 sequence (DNA): TGCGCCAGCAGCTTGGAGGTAGCGGGACAAACCGGGGAGCTGTTTTTT.